The 27 T cell receptor beta chains below were found in one sample sequenced in a study of blood T cell repertoires in COVID-19. The protocol was immunoSEQ multiplex PCR, while the TCRdb copy is restricted to in-frame clones and leaves out a portion. Of 200,000 to 300,000 clones in the sample, 75% to 90% are singletons; the top ten hold less than 4%. Sequencing was carried out using PBMCs or T cells enriched from blood (not recorded which). Receptors originate from a woman aged 40 to 50 with acute COVID-19.

J is TRBJ2-7 and V is TRBV5-1; TRBD1 aligns across 7 bases. The germline V gene encodes CDR1 SGHRS and CDR2 YFSETQ. Germline trimming cut 3 bases from V and 1 base from J; bases unmatched to any gene: 7. The CDR3 runs to 15 residues. As DNA, the CDR3 is TGCGCCAGCAGCTCGGAACCGACAGGGTCCTACGAGCAGTACTTC. Encoded protein: CASSSEPTGSYEQYF.

The rearrangement joins TRBV7-9 to TRBJ2-1, with 12 positions matching TRBD2. There are 16 residues in the CDR3. V trimming: 2 bases; J trimming: 5 bases; junction bases outside the gene matches: 4. Germline V gives CDR1 SEHNR, CDR2 FQNEAQ (reference sequence). In DNA, the CDR3 is TGTGCCAGCAGCTTATCCCGGACTAGCGGGAACAATGAGCAGTTCTTC. This sequence encodes CASSLSRTSGNNEQFF.

This clone was seen a single time. The V call is TRBV19, the J call TRBJ2-7; a possible D gene is TRBD1 (6 bases). Between the trimmed V and J ends, which lost 2 bases and 3 bases, there was a span of 14 bases. The V gene's germline CDR1 is LNHDA and CDR2 SQIVND (reference sequence). This CDR3 spans 15 amino acids. The CDR3 sequence: CASSITREGGYEQYF. The CDR3 DNA is TGTGCCAGTAGTATAACGAGGGAAGGGGGCTACGAGCAGTACTTC.

This clone was observed at least ten times. J is TRBJ2-7 and V is TRBV9; TRBD1 is a possible D gene (6 bases). V gave up 3 bases and J gave up 5 bases, with 15 bases separating them. Germline V gene data show CDR1 as SGDLS and CDR2 as YYNGEE. This CDR3 has 14 residues. CDR3 DNA sequence: TGTGCCAGCAGCGCAGGGGCCATTGGCCACGAGCAGTACTTC. Encoded protein: CASSAGAIGHEQYF.

The chain couples TRBV21-1 to TRBJ1-2; whether TRBD1, the table's D call, matches the DNA was not checked. TRBV21-1 is labeled a pseudogene. The CDR3 contains 15 residues. CDR3 in amino acids: CASSKPRQGDSGYTF. Written as DNA, the CDR3 is TGTGCCAGCAGCAAACCTCGACAGGGGGATTCTGGCTACACCTTC.

The gene calls are TRBV20-1 and TRBJ1-3, with a tentative D call TRBD1 (5 bases). Germline V gene sequence: CDR1 DFQATT, CDR2 SNEGSKA (reference sequence). This CDR3 contains 11 residues. CDR3 bases: TGCAGCGGGGGAGCTGGAAACACCATATATTTT. As protein: CSGGAGNTIYF.

The chain employs TRBV9 and TRBJ2-2, with D tentatively TRBD1 (8 bases). Germline loops: CDR1 SGDLS, CDR2 YYNGEE. Deletions cut 4 bases from V and 5 bases from J, with 12 bases between. The CDR3 is 14 residues long. CDR3 region: CASSLQGGTGELFF. Written as DNA, the CDR3 is TGTGCCAGCAGCCTACAGGGGGGGACCGGGGAGCTGTTTTTT.

V gene TRBV12-3 or TRBV12-4 combines with J gene TRBJ1-2, with D possibly matching TRBD1 (6 bases). Between the trimmed V and J ends, which lost 4 bases and 6 bases, there was a span of 6 bases. The CDR3 covers 11 residues. The CDR3 sequence is CASSSGDGYTF. CDR3 coding DNA: TGTGCCAGCAGTTCAGGGGATGGCTACACCTTC.

This CDR3 is CASSYGQGYGYTF. CDR3 DNA: TGTGCCAGCAGTTATGGACAGGGTTACGGCTACACCTTC. The chain carries TRBV2 and TRBJ1-2, with 8 nucleotides matching TRBD1. V gave up 5 bases and J gave up 8 bases; unmatched junction bases: 7. This CDR3 comprises 13 residues. Germline values: CDR1 SNHLY, CDR2 FYNNEI.

The chain uses TRBV11-3 and TRBJ2-2, with 8 bases that match TRBD2. This CDR3 is built from 17 residues. J was trimmed by 3 bases and V by 2 bases; bases with no gene match: 8. Germline assignment: CDR1 SGHNT and CDR2 YENEEA. The CDR3 DNA sequence: TGTGCCAGCAGCTTAAGAGAAGCGGGGGAATACACCGGGGAGCTGTTTTTT. Translation gives CASSLREAGEYTGELFF.

The chain links TRBV27 to TRBJ2-3, with a tentative D call TRBD2 (6 bases). This CDR3 comprises 16 residues. With 4 bases removed from V and 5 bases from J, the gap between germline ends came to 19 bases. Germline CDR1 reads MNHEY; CDR2 reads SMNVEV (reference sequence). The DNA for the CDR3 is TGTGCCAGCAGTTCTAGGGGAGGTAGCGGATTAGATACGCAGTATTTT. It codes for CASSSRGGSGLDTQYF.

The genes are TRBV29-1 and TRBJ2-3; 8 nucleotides align to TRBD1. V shed 4 bases, J shed 8 bases, and the junction held 8 bases outside the gene matches. Germline V gene data show CDR1 as SQVTM and CDR2 as ANQGSEA. The CDR3 contains 13 residues. CDR3 coding DNA: TGCAGCGTTGGAAGCAGGGGGCAAGGTACGCAGTATTTT. It encodes CSVGSRGQGTQYF.

The chain has TRBV5-1 and TRBJ1-1; no reliable D call. Germline V gene sequence: CDR1 SGHRS, CDR2 YFSETQ. The CDR3 runs to 15 residues. V lost 1 base, J lost 4 bases, and 14 bases lay in between. DNA for the CDR3: TGCGCCAGCAGCTTGTTAGACGCGGGCACCACTGAAGCTTTCTTT. Translated, it gives CASSLLDAGTTEAFF.

This chain links TRBV5-4 with TRBJ2-2, with 7 bases that match TRBD2. V trimming: 1 base; J trimming: 1 base; junction bases outside the gene matches: 1. The CDR3 runs to 15 residues. The V gene's germline CDR1 is SGHNT and CDR2 YYREEE (reference sequence). CDR3: CASSLSSGNTGELFF. Written as DNA, the CDR3 is TGTGCCAGCAGCTTGTCTAGCGGGAACACCGGGGAGCTGTTTTTT.

The sample holds one count of this clone. The chain employs TRBV6-2 or TRBV6-3 and TRBJ2-1; TRBD2 agrees at 7 bases. The V segment lost 6 bases and the J segment 6 bases; nucleotides outside the gene matches: 8. CDR3 length: 14 amino acids. Germline CDR1 MNHEY, CDR2 SVGEGT. CDR3 DNA sequence: TGTGCCAGCAGCCTCCGGGCGGGAGTCAATGAGCAGTTCTTC. Amino acids: CASSLRAGVNEQFF.

The chain carries TRBV2 and TRBJ2-1; D gene uncertain. The CDR3 spans 11 residues. Germline CDR1 SNHLY, CDR2 FYNNEI. V dropped 5 bases and J dropped 7 bases, with 6 bases sitting between them. The CDR3 region has the DNA TGTGCCAGCAGTTACGGTAATGAGCAGTTCTTC. This sequence encodes CASSYGNEQFF.

V usage is TRBV5-4 and J usage is TRBJ1-6, with D hard to call. From germline, CDR1 is SGHNT and CDR2 YYREEE (reference sequence). The CDR3 consists of 15 residues. V lost 0 bases, J lost 9 bases, and 13 bases lay in between. The CDR3 sequence: CASSLDRGEVSPLHF. As DNA, the CDR3 is TGTGCCAGCAGCTTGGATCGTGGAGAGGTTTCACCCCTCCACTTT.

V usage is TRBV2 and J usage is TRBJ2-7; perhaps TRBD1 as D (6 bases). CDR3 length: 16 amino acids. The germline V gene encodes CDR1 SNHLY and CDR2 FYNNEI. The V gene lost 0 bases and the J gene lost 0 bases, with 12 bases spanning the gap. The CDR3 spells CASSEADRSDSYEQYF. CDR3 DNA: TGTGCCAGCAGTGAAGCAGACAGGTCGGACTCCTACGAGCAGTACTTC.

A word on this clone: Relative to the germline gene, one junction end is altered; a read error may explain this. This chain links TRBV5-8 with TRBJ1-5, with 12 bases matching TRBD1. CDR3 length: 15 amino acids. Germline V gene lookup returns CDR1 SGHTS and CDR2 YDEGEE. The CDR3: CASRLGQGAGQPQHF. The CDR3 DNA sequence: TGTGCCAGCAGATTGGGACAGGGGGCTGGTCAGCCCCAGCATTTT.

This chain joins TRBV7-6 and TRBJ1-1; 7 positions agree with TRBD1. The V gene's germline CDR1 is SGHVS and CDR2 FNYEAQ. The CDR3 loop spans 16 amino acids. The junction had 11 bases not matched to a gene; V was cut back by 5 bases and J by 2 bases. DNA of the CDR3: TGTGCCAGCAGCCCTCTACAGGGGCTAATTAACACTGAAGCTTTCTTT. It yields the protein CASSPLQGLINTEAFF.

The gene calls are TRBV9 and TRBJ2-2; 7 nucleotides align to TRBD2. J gave up 4 bases and V 2 bases, and 8 bases lay outside the gene matches. The CDR3 has 16 amino acids. The V gene's germline CDR1 is SGDLS and CDR2 YYNGEE. The CDR3 DNA follows: TGTGCCAGCAGCGTTAATGCGGGAGAGGTCACCGGGGAGCTGTTTTTT. This translates into CASSVNAGEVTGELFF.

This CDR3 reads CASTTGTGLNYGYTF. In nucleotides, the CDR3 is TGTGCCAGTACCACCGGGACTGGTCTAAACTATGGCTACACCTTC. The chain combines TRBV19 with TRBJ1-2; D possibly corresponds to TRBD1 (5 bases). The CDR3 runs 15 residues. Germline V gives CDR1 LNHDA, CDR2 SQIVND (reference sequence). Trimming removed 7 bases from V and 2 bases from J, with 17 bases in between.

The chain recombines TRBV20-1 with TRBJ2-1; 10 positions agree with TRBD2. The CDR3 has 14 residues. Trimming at V came to 6 bases and at J to 6 bases, leaving 8 bases not matched to a gene. The germline V gene encodes CDR1 DFQATT and CDR2 SNEGSKA (reference sequence). CDR3 bases: TGCAGTGCCAGTCCTAGCGGGAGAAGCAATGAGCAGTTCTTC. Protein sequence: CSASPSGRSNEQFF.

This rearrangement joins TRBV6-5 to TRBJ2-1; unclear D gene. V was shortened by 4 bases and J by 8 bases, with 9 bases between the two germline ends. This CDR3 has 12 amino acids. CDR1 is MNHEY, CDR2 SVGAGI, per germline. CDR3 residues: CASSFSWDEQFF. DNA for the CDR3: TGTGCCAGCAGTTTTAGCTGGGATGAGCAGTTCTTC.

The chain links TRBV6-8 to TRBJ2-3; D is ambiguous. Germline V gene lookup returns CDR1 MNHGY and CDR2 SAAAGT. The CDR3 length is 14 residues. V shed 0 bases and J shed 2 bases, with 6 bases lying between them. The CDR3 reads CASSYSPLTDTQYF. DNA for the CDR3: TGTGCCAGCAGTTACTCTCCCCTCACAGATACGCAGTATTTT.

This chain links TRBV15 with TRBJ1-1; D gene unclear. The CDR3 extends over 13 amino acids. V lost 8 bases and J lost 1, with 11 bases in between. Germline lookup yields CDR1 LNHNV and CDR2 YYDKDF (reference sequence). In DNA, the CDR3 is TGTGCCACCCCCCGAACCGGGAACACTGAAGCTTTCTTT. Translating gives CATPRTGNTEAFF.

The rearrangement uses TRBV5-1 and TRBJ1-2; tentative D call: TRBD1 (5 bases). V lost 0 bases, J lost 2 bases, and 14 bases lay in between. Looked up from germline, CDR1 is SGHRS and CDR2 is YFSETQ. CDR3 length equals 16 residues. The CDR3 loop is CASSLVRTTINYGYTF. The CDR3 DNA reads as TGCGCCAGCAGCTTGGTAAGGACAACCATCAACTATGGCTACACCTTC. Based on the CDR3 plus reference TRBV5-1 and TRBJ1-2, the full variable domain is KAGVTQTPRYLIKTRGQQVTLSCSPISGHRSVSWYQQTPGQGLQFLFEYFSETQRNKGNFPGRFSGRQFSNSRSEMNVSTLELGDSALYLCASSLVRTTINYGYTFGSGTRLTVV.